These 4 T cell receptor beta chains came from one sample sequenced in a study of post-analysis software for immune sequencing data. These receptors' targets are unknown. Prepared libraries of TCR beta cDNA carried unique molecular identifiers. MiXCR was run by TCRdb on the PCR reads, yielding one entry per CDR3 protein. Of 380,000 or so distinct CDR3 sequences listed, 30% to 45% are singletons. Broader study findings: When patients were compared with controls, roughly five TRBV segments were more frequent, TRBV5-6, TRBV5-1 and TRBV20-1 among them.

Input material: blood. Receptors were obtained from a girl aged 5-17 years with multiple sclerosis.

A few counts support this clonotype. The genes are TRBV12-3 or TRBV12-4 and TRBJ2-1; D unresolved. This CDR3 is 14 amino acids long. V was shortened by 3 bases and J by 8 bases, with 14 bases between the two germline ends. CDR3 amino acids: CASSLSANGDEQFF. The CDR3 DNA is TGTGCCAGCAGTTTGTCCGCTAACGGAGATGAGCAGTTCTTC.

V gene TRBV5-1 combines with J gene TRBJ2-3, with TRBD2 identical over 7 bases. Germline trimming cut 2 bases from V and 0 bases from J; bases unmatched to any gene: 12. CDR3 size: 18 residues. Per the germline V gene, CDR1 is SGHRS and CDR2 is YFSETQ. As DNA, the CDR3 is TGCGCCAGCAGCTTAACCATAGCGGGTGCCGTTAGCACAGATACGCAGTATTTT. Translation: CASSLTIAGAVSTDTQYF.

J is TRBJ2-1 and V is TRBV7-9; 7 positions match TRBD1. CDR1 and CDR2 from the germline V gene are SEHNR and FQNEAQ (reference sequence). V lost 3 bases to trimming and J lost 13 bases; unmatched junction nucleotides: 18. CDR3 size: 16 residues. The CDR3: CASSFSMTGRSSDQFF. As DNA, the CDR3 is TGTGCCAGCAGCTTTTCTATGACAGGGCGATCGTCGGATCAGTTCTTC.

The gene calls are TRBV5-5 and TRBJ2-3; no firm D call. The germline gives CDR1 SGHKS, CDR2 YYEKEE (reference sequence). V lost 1 base, J lost 4 bases, and 10 bases lay in between. This CDR3 has 14 residues. The CDR3 region is CASSLRWGSDTQYF. CDR3 DNA sequence: TGTGCCAGCAGCTTGAGATGGGGATCAGATACGCAGTATTTT. Using reference TRBV5-5 and TRBJ2-3 for the parts outside the CDR3, the full variable domain is DAGVTQSPTHLIKTRGQQVTLRCSPISGHKSVSWYQQVLGQGPQFIFQYYEKEERGRGNFPDRFSARQFPNYSSELNVNALLLGDSALYLCASSLRWGSDTQYFGPGTRLTVL.